These 26 T cell receptor beta chains came from one sample sequenced in a study of response to subunit inactivated influenza vaccine. TCRdb re-called the RT-PCR reads through MiXCR, storing one row per CDR3 protein. The sample comprises 450,000 to 600,000 distinct CDR3 sequences, roughly 7.9% of which are singletons, and less than 15% rests with the top ten. This material consisted of PBMCs from blood, taken 23 to 25 months after vaccination. The source of these receptors is a man between 50 and 75 years old who received an inactivated influenza vaccine.

In its sample, this clonotype was seen many times. This chain links TRBV5-5 with TRBJ2-5; 7 bases line up with TRBD1. Germline CDR1 SGHKS, CDR2 YYEKEE (reference sequence). The ends lost 5 bases at V and 4 bases at J; junction bases unmatched: 5. The CDR3 spans 13 residues. The CDR3 region is CASRIPGGETQYF. For the CDR3, the DNA is TGTGCCAGCAGAATACCAGGGGGAGAGACCCAGTACTTC. Based on the CDR3 plus reference TRBV5-5 and TRBJ2-5, the full variable domain is DAGVTQSPTHLIKTRGQQVTLRCSPISGHKSVSWYQQVLGQGPQFIFQYYEKEERGRGNFPDRFSARQFPNYSSELNVNALLLGDSALYLCASRIPGGETQYFGPGTRLLVL.

This clonotype was seen at least ten times. CDR3 nucleotide sequence: TGTGCCAGCAGCCGAGCGGGAGGGCCCTACGAGCAGTACTTC. Translating it yields CASSRAGGPYEQYF. This chain joins TRBV3-1 and TRBJ2-7; TRBD2 agrees at 10 bases. Germline V lookup: CDR1 LGHDT, CDR2 YNNKEL (reference sequence). J was trimmed by 2 bases and V by 4 bases; bases with no gene match: 2. The CDR3 contains 14 residues.

The V and J genes are TRBV9 and TRBJ2-1; D perhaps matches TRBD1 (5 bases). Trimming left V 4 bases short and J 9 bases short, with 14 bases between. Germline values: CDR1 SGDLS, CDR2 YYNGEE. The CDR3 consists of 13 residues. The CDR3 DNA reads TGTGCCAGCAGCCCCAATAATCAGGGTGAGCAGTTCTTC. Translated: CASSPNNQGEQFF.

This clonotype occurred many times. This chain connects TRBV7-2 to TRBJ2-1; 9 positions match TRBD1. The CDR3 extends over 16 amino acids. Germline V CDR1 and CDR2: SGHTA, FQGNSA. J was trimmed by 3 bases and V by 5 bases; bases with no gene match: 8. Here the CDR3 DNA reads TGTGCCAGCAGCGTAGGACAGGGGCTATTCTACAATGAGCAGTTCTTC. Amino acids: CASSVGQGLFYNEQFF. Full variable domain (rest looked up from reference TRBV7-2 and TRBJ2-1): GAGVSQSPSNKVTEKGKDVELRCDPISGHTALYWYRQSLGQGLEFLIYFQGNSAPDKSGLPSDRFSAERTGGSVSTLTIQRTQQEDSAVYLCASSVGQGLFYNEQFFGPGTRLTVL.

This rearrangement joins TRBV6-5 to TRBJ1-2, with D perhaps TRBD1 (5 bases). Trimming removed 0 bases from V and 5 bases from J, with 13 bases in between. The CDR3 is 15 amino acids. Per the germline V gene, CDR1 is MNHEY and CDR2 is SVGAGI. CDR3: CASSYSQGPVYGYTF. CDR3 nucleotide sequence: TGTGCCAGCAGTTACTCCCAGGGCCCCGTTTATGGCTACACCTTC.

This clonotype appeared many times. The chain combines TRBV20-1 with TRBJ2-5; 7 bases match TRBD1. Trimming at V came to 2 bases and at J to 5 bases, leaving 8 bases not matched to a gene. Germline CDR1 reads DFQATT; CDR2 reads SNEGSKA (reference sequence). The CDR3 loop spans 14 amino acids. CDR3 DNA sequence: TGCAGTGCTAGAAGGCAAACAGGGGCGGAGACCCAGTACTTC. This encodes CSARRQTGAETQYF.

Only a few counts were recorded for this clonotype. The genes are TRBV20-1 and TRBJ2-7, with a weak D call TRBD1 (5 bases). The V and J ends lost 0 bases and 3 bases respectively, with 21 bases between them. This CDR3 spans 17 amino acids. The germline V gene has CDR1 DFQATT and CDR2 SNEGSKA (reference sequence). CDR3 in amino acids: CSARDPQGPVPLYEQYF. In DNA, the CDR3 is TGCAGTGCTAGAGACCCGCAGGGCCCTGTCCCTCTCTACGAGCAGTACTTC.

The CDR3 protein is CASSLGLAGGPKSTDTQYF. CDR3 DNA: TGTGCCAGCAGCCTCGGACTAGCGGGAGGCCCTAAGAGCACAGATACGCAGTATTTT. The rearrangement links TRBV4-2 to TRBJ2-3, with 14 bases matching TRBD2. Germline V gene sequence: CDR1 LGHNA, CDR2 YNFKEQ. The CDR3 covers 19 residues. Losses at the gene ends were 4 bases for V and 0 bases for J; bases not matched to a gene: 9.

This CDR3 reads CASSYSWSEQFF. The CDR3 DNA reads TGTGCCAGCAGTTACTCCTGGAGTGAGCAGTTCTTC. The rearrangement joins TRBV6-5 to TRBJ2-1, with no clear D. Germline assignment: CDR1 MNHEY and CDR2 SVGAGI. V was cut by 0 bases and J by 9 bases, with 6 bases left in between. The CDR3 loop spans 12 amino acids.

This clonotype was counted a few times. V gene TRBV2 combines with J gene TRBJ1-5; 7 bases map to TRBD1. Unmatched junction bases numbered 9, after V lost 6 bases and J lost 4 bases. CDR3 size: 15 residues. The germline gives CDR1 SNHLY, CDR2 FYNNEI. The CDR3 DNA sequence: TGTGCCAGCAGGGCCCTACAGGGGATAAATCAGCCCCAGCATTTT. Protein sequence: CASRALQGINQPQHF.

This chain connects TRBV4-2 to TRBJ2-1; 12 bases align to TRBD1. Germline trimming cut 1 base from V and 9 bases from J; bases unmatched to any gene: 4. The CDR3 totals 15 residues. The V gene's germline CDR1 is LGHNA and CDR2 YNFKEQ. CDR3: CASSQAGTGGSEQFF. DNA for the CDR3: TGTGCCAGCAGCCAAGCCGGGACAGGGGGCAGTGAGCAGTTCTTC.

In this sample, this clonotype turned up a few times. V usage is TRBV11-2 and J usage is TRBJ1-3; D uncertain. Trimming left V 0 bases short and J 4 bases short, with 10 bases between. From germline, CDR1 is SGHAT and CDR2 FQNNGV. CDR3 length: 15 amino acids. CDR3: CASSLDRGTGNTIYF. The CDR3 DNA reads TGTGCCAGCAGCTTAGACCGGGGAACCGGAAACACCATATATTTT.

The chain employs TRBV14 and TRBJ2-2; D gene unclear. Trimming left V 4 bases short and J 0 bases short, with 12 bases between. The CDR3 spans 16 residues. Germline V gives CDR1 SGHDN, CDR2 FVKESK. CDR3 in amino acids: CASSRRSDPNTGELFF. The CDR3 DNA reads as TGTGCCAGCAGCCGGAGATCGGACCCGAACACCGGGGAGCTGTTTTTT.

This clonotype was seen a few times. The chain is built from TRBV20-1 and TRBJ2-5; TRBD1 matches 7 bases. CDR1 is DFQATT and CDR2 is SNEGSKA in the germline V gene (reference sequence). The CDR3 runs 14 residues. V dropped 3 bases and J dropped 5; count of bases not matched to a gene: 9. The CDR3 sequence is CSARRSTGKETQYF. The CDR3 DNA sequence: TGCAGTGCTAGGAGGTCGACAGGGAAGGAGACCCAGTACTTC.

This clonotype came up a few times. The CDR3 region is CSASAGTGYGYTF. CDR3 bases: TGCAGTGCTAGCGCTGGTACAGGGTATGGCTACACCTTC. V is TRBV20-1 and J is TRBJ1-2; D might be TRBD1 (6 bases). The germline CDR1 and CDR2 sequences are DFQATT and SNEGSKA (reference sequence). The CDR3 is 13 residues long. The V gene lost 3 bases and the J gene lost 5 bases, with 13 bases spanning the gap.

This clonotype was found a few times. This chain connects TRBV20-1 to TRBJ1-3, with D hard to call. Per germline, CDR1 DFQATT and CDR2 SNEGSKA (reference sequence). V was pared by 2 bases and J by 0 bases, with 11 bases between. The length of the CDR3 is 15 residues. CDR3 sequence reads: CSARSPFDSGNTIYF. The CDR3, as DNA: TGCAGTGCTAGATCCCCTTTTGACTCTGGAAACACCATATATTTT.

The chain has TRBV15 and TRBJ1-1; no reliable D call. CDR1 LNHNV and CDR2 YYDKDF come from the germline V gene (reference sequence). The CDR3 loop spans 16 amino acids. Trimming took 0 bases from V and 5 from J, leaving 16 bases between them. The CDR3 DNA reads as TGTGCCACCAGCAGAGATCAGTGGGTAAGGAATACTGAAGCTTTCTTT. Its protein is CATSRDQWVRNTEAFF.

J is TRBJ2-3 and V is TRBV5-5; D not certain. The ends were cut back, 2 bases at V and 4 bases at J, with 8 bases in the middle. This CDR3 region has 13 residues. In germline, CDR1 is SGHKS, CDR2 YYEKEE (reference sequence). The CDR3 sequence is CASSFGPADTQYF. DNA for the CDR3: TGTGCCAGCAGCTTCGGCCCGGCAGATACGCAGTATTTT. The full variable domain, completed using reference TRBV5-5 and TRBJ2-3, is DAGVTQSPTHLIKTRGQQVTLRCSPISGHKSVSWYQQVLGQGPQFIFQYYEKEERGRGNFPDRFSARQFPNYSSELNVNALLLGDSALYLCASSFGPADTQYFGPGTRLTVL.

This clonotype was observed a few times. The chain has TRBV18 and TRBJ2-5; D is unclear. The CDR3 is 12 residues long. Germline V lookup: CDR1 KGHSH, CDR2 LQKENI. V gave up 1 base and J gave up 12 bases, with 12 bases separating them. DNA of the CDR3: TGTGCCAGCTCACCACAATTGGAACCGAAGTACTTC. Translating gives CASSPQLEPKYF.

The sample holds many counts of this clonotype. This chain uses TRBV3-1 with TRBJ2-1; 12 nucleotides align to TRBD2. There are 17 residues in the CDR3. Per the germline V gene, CDR1 is LGHDT and CDR2 is YNNKEL (reference sequence). Unmatched junction bases numbered 4, after V lost 3 bases and J lost 1 base. In DNA, the CDR3 is TGTGCCAGCAGCCATCTAGCGGGGGGGCTTTCCTACAATGAGCAGTTCTTC. It codes for CASSHLAGGLSYNEQFF.

This clonotype was detected only a few times. The CDR3 is CASRLAAYQETQYF. The CDR3 coding sequence is TGCGCCAGCAGGCTAGCGGCGTACCAAGAGACCCAGTACTTC. This chain uses TRBV5-1 with TRBJ2-5; 7 positions match TRBD2. This CDR3 spans 14 amino acids. The germline V gene encodes CDR1 SGHRS and CDR2 YFSETQ. Trimming cost V 5 bases and J 0 bases; bases outside gene matches: 4. The full variable domain, with the rest looked up from reference TRBV5-1 and TRBJ2-5, is KAGVTQTPRYLIKTRGQQVTLSCSPISGHRSVSWYQQTPGQGLQFLFEYFSETQRNKGNFPGRFSGRQFSNSRSEMNVSTLELGDSALYLCASRLAAYQETQYFGPGTRLLVL.

In its sample, this clonotype was seen a few times. The chain couples TRBV28 to TRBJ1-2; 7 bases are shared with TRBD1. Germline CDR1 reads MDHEN; CDR2 reads SYDVKM. The CDR3 has 13 amino acids. Trimming cost V 8 bases and J 10 bases; bases outside gene matches: 13. CDR3: CASHNHRGQYYTF. As DNA, the CDR3 is TGTGCCAGCCACAACCATCGGGGACAGTACTACACCTTC.

The chain recombines TRBV7-9 with TRBJ2-3; TRBD2 might be the D (5 bases). Trimming left V 8 bases short and J 1 base short, with 7 bases between. The CDR3 is 12 amino acids. Germline CDR1 and CDR2: SEHNR and FQNEAQ (reference sequence). The chain's CDR3 is CASGSGTDTQYF. The DNA for the CDR3 is TGTGCCAGCGGGAGTGGCACAGATACGCAGTATTTT.

This clonotype showed up just a few times. As DNA, the CDR3 is TGTGCCAGCAGTCCCGAATACAGGGGTGGACTTTCTAGGCGTTATGAAGCTTTCTTT. It translates to CASSPEYRGGLSRRYEAFF. The chain couples TRBV27 to TRBJ1-1, with 7 bases lining up with TRBD1. Germline V gene lookup returns CDR1 MNHEY and CDR2 SMNVEV (reference sequence). V was pared by 5 bases and J by 7 bases, with 25 bases of the junction left unmatched. The CDR3 is 19 amino acids.

There are a few counts of this clonotype. The chain carries TRBV20-1 and TRBJ2-1, with 11 bases that match TRBD2. Germline-derived CDR1 and CDR2 are DFQATT and SNEGSKA (reference sequence). This CDR3 comprises 13 residues. V lost 3 bases, J lost 7 bases, and 2 bases stayed unmatched. DNA of the CDR3: TGCAGTGCTAGTAGCGGGGGGGTTAATGAGCAGTTCTTC. Translated, it gives CSASSGGVNEQFF.

The chain employs TRBV12-3 or TRBV12-4 and TRBJ2-7, with TRBD1 matching 7 bases. V trimming: 6 bases; J trimming: 5 bases; junction bases outside the gene matches: 4. The CDR3 runs 12 residues. CDR3 nucleotides: TGTGCCAGCAGACGACAGGGTAACGAGCAGTACTTC. It codes for CASRRQGNEQYF.